Sequencing of this T cell receptor beta chain was carried out in a study of OX40 agonist ivuxolimab in advanced cancers. Overall study findings and caveats: Among some nonresponders, normalized T-cell clonal expansion was also low.

Repertoires were generated with immunoSEQ multiplex PCR, while TCRdb's copy carries only in-frame clones and drops some. The repertoire holds about 40,000 clones, with more than 75% as singletons. Germline V gives CDR1 SGHAT, CDR2 FQNNGV. This CDR3 comprises 15 residues. V shed 5 bases and J 9 bases; nucleotides not matched to a gene: 13. The sample holds a few counts of this clone. Its antigen is as yet unknown. The specimen comprised CD4+ or CD8+ T cells sorted from blood, sampled in a trial of the OX40 agonist ivuxolimab. V gene TRBV11-2 combines with J gene TRBJ2-1, with TRBD2 matching 7 bases. The sequence was collected from an adult with an advanced solid tumor such as melanoma, head and neck, liver or kidney cancer. CDR3 sequence: CASSVSPAGVGEQFF. Here the CDR3 DNA reads TGTGCCAGCAGCGTCTCCCCGGCGGGAGTGGGTGAGCAGTTCTTC.